The 19 T cell receptor beta chains given below trace back to one sample, sequenced in a study of regulatory dendritic cells for organ transplantation. Clones were read by immunoSEQ multiplex PCR, and TCRdb kept only the in-frame ones, dropping some. The sample contains around 20,000 clones, 60% to 80% of which appear only once. What was sequenced was memory CD4+ T cells from blood. Subset indicated: CD45RO+ memory T cells. These receptors were collected from a human donor in good health.

DNA of the CDR3: TGTGCCAGCAGTGTAGATGGCGGGGGAAGGGCAGATACGCAGTATTTT. This gives the protein CASSVDGGGRADTQYF. V is TRBV2 and J is TRBJ2-3; 7 bases map to TRBD2. Per germline, CDR1 SNHLY and CDR2 FYNNEI. The J segment lost 4 bases and the V segment lost 4 bases, leaving 11 bases of the junction unmatched. The CDR3 contains 16 residues.

The rearrangement joins TRBV18 to TRBJ1-1, with 7 bases fitting TRBD1. Losses at the gene ends were 3 bases for V and 1 base for J; bases not matched to a gene: 5. Germline V CDR1 and CDR2: KGHSH, LQKENI. This CDR3 is built from 15 residues. The DNA for the CDR3 is TGTGCCAGCTCACCGCAGACAGGGCGGAACACTGAAGCTTTCTTT. This encodes CASSPQTGRNTEAFF.

The CDR3 loop reads CASSSGGALRDTIYF. In nucleotides, the CDR3 is TGTGCCAGCAGCTCGGGGGGGGCCCTACGCGACACCATATATTTT. This sequence joins TRBV5-6 and TRBJ1-3; the D gene is possibly TRBD1 (6 bases). Trimming pared 3 bases from V and 8 bases from J, leaving 18 bases between. The CDR3 is 15 residues long. Germline CDR1 SGHDT, CDR2 YYEEEE.

The CDR3 DNA follows: TGTGCCAGCAGGGAAATCCAGTCCCGTGCTTTCTTT. It encodes CASREIQSRAFF. V usage is TRBV2 and J usage is TRBJ1-1; D gene uncertain. CDR1 and CDR2 (germline): SNHLY, FYNNEI. V was cut by 6 bases and J by 11 bases, with 16 bases left in between. The CDR3 has 12 residues.

This clone is a singleton in its sample. This rearrangement joins TRBV5-1 to TRBJ2-7; D may be TRBD1 (6 bases). Germline assignment: CDR1 SGHRS and CDR2 YFSETQ. This CDR3 comprises 14 residues. Deletions cut 0 bases from V and 3 bases from J, with 10 bases between. The CDR3 nucleotides are TGCGCCAGCAGCTTGGGCCCGGACAGCTACGAGCAGTACTTC. Translating gives CASSLGPDSYEQYF.

The chain couples TRBV14 to TRBJ1-1; the match to TRBD1 covers 7 bases. With V trimmed by 7 bases and J by 3 bases, 8 bases remained unmatched. Germline loops: CDR1 SGHDN, CDR2 FVKESK. The CDR3 spans 14 residues. CDR3: CASTRQGSYTEAFF. For the CDR3, the DNA is TGTGCCAGCACCCGACAGGGATCCTACACTGAAGCTTTCTTT.

This clone was counted a few times. The rearrangement uses TRBV9 and TRBJ2-5; 7 positions agree with TRBD2. Per germline, CDR1 SGDLS and CDR2 YYNGEE. With 4 bases clipped from V and 2 bases from J, the junction kept 11 bases outside the gene matches. This CDR3 is built from 16 residues. DNA of the CDR3: TGTGCCAGCAGCAAGAGACCTTCCGGGGGGCAAGAGACCCAGTACTTC. It specifies CASSKRPSGGQETQYF. Full variable domain (missing parts from reference TRBV9 and TRBJ2-5): DSGVTQTPKHLITATGQRVTLRCSPRSGDLSVYWYQQSLDQGLQFLIQYYNGEERAKGNILERFSAQQFPDLHSELNLSSLELGDSALYFCASSKRPSGGQETQYFGPGTRLLVL.

This clone appeared once. The chain uses TRBV6-4 and TRBJ2-1, with 8 bases aligning to TRBD2. In germline, CDR1 is MRHNA, CDR2 SNTAGT. The CDR3 contains 15 residues. Trimming removed 3 bases from V and 6 bases from J; junction bases left unmatched: 7. The CDR3 DNA reads as TGTGCCAGCAGTGATAGGCGGGGGGCCGTCAATGAGCAGTTCTTC. As protein: CASSDRRGAVNEQFF.

As concerns this clone: The sample has other DNA sequences that encode this CDR3 too. The V call is TRBV4-2, the J call TRBJ1-6, with D maybe TRBD1 (6 bases). The CDR3 runs 15 residues. V lost 0 bases and J 7 bases, leaving 10 bases between the germline ends. The germline V gene has CDR1 LGHNA and CDR2 YNFKEQ. For the CDR3, the DNA is TGTGCCAGCAGCCAAGATCCCAGGGGAAATTCACCCCTCCACTTT. Translating it yields CASSQDPRGNSPLHF.

The chain uses TRBV6-5 and TRBJ2-3; possibly TRBD2 for D (5 bases). V lost 7 bases and J 4 bases, leaving 18 bases between the germline ends. There are 15 residues in the CDR3. Per the germline V gene, CDR1 is MNHEY and CDR2 is SVGAGI. CDR3: CASKDGRGRADTQYF. The DNA of the CDR3 is TGTGCCAGCAAGGACGGTCGGGGTAGGGCAGATACGCAGTATTTT.

J is TRBJ2-7 and V is TRBV7-3, with 7 bases aligning to TRBD2. CDR1 and CDR2 (germline): SGHTA, FQGTGA. CDR3 length: 12 residues. J gave up 6 bases and V 5 bases, and 4 bases lay outside the gene matches. CDR3 sequence: CASSLGRGEQYF. The CDR3 DNA reads TGTGCCAGCAGCCTAGGGAGGGGCGAGCAGTACTTC. The complete variable domain, with remaining parts taken from reference TRBV7-3 and TRBJ2-7, reads GAGVSQTPSNKVTEKGKYVELRCDPISGHTALYWYRQSLGQGPEFLIYFQGTGAADDSGLPNDRFFAVRPEGSVSTLKIQRTERGDSAVYLCASSLGRGEQYFGPGTRLTVT.

V and J are TRBV7-9 and TRBJ1-2; TRBD1 is a possible D gene (5 bases). The CDR3 contains 15 residues. V dropped 4 bases and J dropped 8 bases, with 20 bases sitting between them. Germline V gene lookup returns CDR1 SEHNR and CDR2 FQNEAQ (reference sequence). The CDR3, as DNA: TGTGCCAGCAGCTCCAACCCCAGCCAGGGTTCCGGCTACACCTTC. As protein: CASSSNPSQGSGYTF.

This chain links TRBV28 with TRBJ1-1, with D perhaps matching TRBD1 (6 bases). Germline V gives CDR1 MDHEN, CDR2 SYDVKM. The length of the CDR3 is 17 residues. V lost 7 bases, J lost 3 bases, and 24 bases lay in between. CDR3 sequence reads: CASTGWGWRRGDTEAFF. CDR3 sequence (DNA): TGTGCCAGCACCGGCTGGGGGTGGCGCAGGGGAGACACTGAAGCTTTCTTT.

This chain links TRBV5-5 with TRBJ2-1; D is possibly TRBD2 (5 bases). This CDR3 has 15 amino acids. Trimming stripped 4 bases from V and 3 bases from J, with 14 bases between. The germline V gene encodes CDR1 SGHKS and CDR2 YYEKEE (reference sequence). CDR3 sequence reads: CASSHPGSRYNEQFF. CDR3 DNA sequence: TGTGCCAGCAGCCACCCGGGAAGCCGCTACAATGAGCAGTTCTTC.

V gene TRBV5-1 combines with J gene TRBJ2-1; the match to TRBD1 covers 11 bases. The CDR3 covers 16 residues. V dropped 2 bases and J dropped 7; count of bases not matched to a gene: 8. Germline assignment: CDR1 SGHRS and CDR2 YFSETQ. Written as DNA, the CDR3 is TGCGCCAGCAGCTTATCCGGACAGGGGGCTCTGAATGAGCAGTTCTTC. This codes for CASSLSGQGALNEQFF.

The rearrangement links TRBV11-3 to TRBJ2-3, with 7 nucleotides matching TRBD1. The trim removed 1 base at V and 4 bases at J, leaving 8 bases unmatched. The germline CDR1 and CDR2 sequences are SGHNT and YENEEA. This CDR3 has 16 residues. CDR3 DNA sequence: TGTGCCAGCAGCTTAGGCCAGGGGGTTGATGCAGATACGCAGTATTTT. Protein: CASSLGQGVDADTQYF.

The gene calls are TRBV5-4 and TRBJ2-1, with TRBD1 as a possible D gene (6 bases). The CDR3 sequence is 15 residues long. Trimming stripped 0 bases from V and 5 bases from J, with 12 bases between. In germline, CDR1 is SGHNT, CDR2 YYREEE (reference sequence). The CDR3 region has the DNA TGTGCCAGCAGCTTGGACAGGGCCCCTCACAATGAGCAGTTCTTC. This sequence encodes CASSLDRAPHNEQFF.

The CDR3 protein is CASSRDRVTTDTQYF. CDR3 sequence (DNA): TGTGCCAGCTCACGGGACAGGGTGACCACAGATACGCAGTATTTT. This rearrangement joins TRBV18 to TRBJ2-3; TRBD1 agrees at 9 bases. The CDR3 runs 15 residues. CDR1 is KGHSH and CDR2 is LQKENI in the germline V gene. V lost 4 bases, J lost 2 bases, and 4 bases stayed unmatched.

This chain links TRBV10-3 with TRBJ1-2; D gene unclear. The CDR3 contains 13 residues. Germline V gives CDR1 ENHRY, CDR2 SYGVKD. Trimming left V 3 bases short and J 6 bases short, with 11 bases between. CDR3 loop: CAISEQRADGYTF. For the CDR3, the DNA is TGTGCCATCAGTGAACAGCGGGCAGATGGCTACACCTTC.